This T cell receptor (beta chain) was identified in a study of T cell responses to AZD1222 COVID-19 vaccine. The CDR3 contains 16 residues. Germline CDR1 and CDR2: SGHRS and YFSETQ. V shed 0 bases and J 6 bases; nucleotides not matched to a gene: 6. Study results and caveats: Most donors were white British and more were female, and clonal diversity was possibly underestimated.

Profiled with immunoSEQ multiplex PCR; TCRdb holds only in-frame clones, not every one. The profile shows 150,000 to 180,000 clones, about 90% of them singletons. Concerning this clone itself: What it recognizes is unknown.

This chain links TRBV5-1 with TRBJ2-1, with 10 nucleotides matching TRBD2. The sample here was peripheral blood, taken on day 0 of MenACWY control vaccination. The TCR sequence derives from an adult in good health. The CDR3 loop reads CASSLVSSGRFNEQFF. The CDR3 nucleotides are TGCGCCAGCAGCTTGGTTTCTAGCGGGAGATTCAATGAGCAGTTCTTC. The full variable domain, with the rest looked up from reference TRBV5-1 and TRBJ2-1, is KAGVTQTPRYLIKTRGQQVTLSCSPISGHRSVSWYQQTPGQGLQFLFEYFSETQRNKGNFPGRFSGRQFSNSRSEMNVSTLELGDSALYLCASSLVSSGRFNEQFFGPGTRLTVL.